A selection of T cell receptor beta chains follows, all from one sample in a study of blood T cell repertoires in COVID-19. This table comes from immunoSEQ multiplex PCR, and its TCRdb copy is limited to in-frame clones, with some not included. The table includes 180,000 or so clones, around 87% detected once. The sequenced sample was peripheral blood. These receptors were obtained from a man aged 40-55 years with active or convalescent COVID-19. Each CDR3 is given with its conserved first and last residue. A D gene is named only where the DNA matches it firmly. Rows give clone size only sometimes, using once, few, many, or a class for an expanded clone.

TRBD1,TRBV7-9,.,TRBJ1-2,CASSQTGQSNSYGYTF,TGTGCCAGCAGCCAGACGGGACAGTCCAATTCCTATGGCTACACCTTC
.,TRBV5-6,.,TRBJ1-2,CASSSYSTGGYTF,TGTGCCAGCAGCTCGTATTCGACGGGTGGCTACACCTTC
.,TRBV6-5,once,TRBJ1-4,CASSYSRGAGEKLFF,TGTGCCAGCAGTTACTCACGGGGGGCCGGGGAAAAACTGTTTTTT
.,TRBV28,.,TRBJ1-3,CASSLGGARGNTIYF,TGTGCCAGCAGTTTAGGGGGGGCAAGGGGAAACACCATATATTTT
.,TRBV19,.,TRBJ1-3,CASKAFNAQGRNGGNTIYF,TGTGCCAGTAAAGCCTTCAACGCGCAGGGGAGAAACGGTGGAAACACCATATATTTT
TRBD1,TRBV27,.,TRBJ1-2,CASSAGTGKDGYTF,TGTGCCAGCAGTGCCGGGACAGGGAAGGATGGCTACACCTTC
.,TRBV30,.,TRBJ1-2,CAWSRGGGYTF,TGTGCCTGGAGTAGAGGCGGCGGCTACACCTTC
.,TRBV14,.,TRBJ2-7,CASSQTAAAIVYEQYF,TGTGCCAGCAGCCAAACGGCGGCAGCGATCGTATACGAGCAGTACTTC
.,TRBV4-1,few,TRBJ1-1,CASSQGYGSIEAFF,TGCGCCAGCAGCCAAGGGTACGGGTCAATTGAAGCTTTCTTT
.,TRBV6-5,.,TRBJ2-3,CASSRTPIDTQYF,TGTGCCAGCAGTCGAACACCAATAGATACGCAGTATTTT
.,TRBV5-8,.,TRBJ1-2,CASSRQQEYYGYTF,TGTGCCAGCAGCCGACAACAGGAATACTATGGCTACACCTTC
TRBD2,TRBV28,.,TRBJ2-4,CASSSATGGHPKYIQYF,TGTGCCAGCAGTTCTGCGACGGGGGGGCACCCCAAGTACATTCAGTACTTC
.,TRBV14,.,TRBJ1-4,CASSQGRSRTNEKLFF,TGTGCCAGCAGCCAAGGAAGGAGTCGAACTAATGAAAAACTGTTTTTT
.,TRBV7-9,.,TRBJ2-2,CASSPRDGVWSNTGELFF,TGTGCCAGCAGCCCAAGAGACGGGGTATGGTCGAACACCGGGGAGCTGTTTTTT
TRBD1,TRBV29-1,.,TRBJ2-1,CSVEGSGGYNEQFF,TGCAGCGTTGAAGGTTCAGGGGGCTACAATGAGCAGTTCTTC
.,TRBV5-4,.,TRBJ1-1,CASSLAGVSNTEAFF,TGTGCCAGCAGCTTGGCAGGGGTTAGCAACACTGAAGCTTTCTTT
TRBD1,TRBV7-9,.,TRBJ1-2,CASSNTGQGNGGYTF,TGTGCCAGCAGCAACACGGGACAGGGAAACGGCGGCTACACCTTC
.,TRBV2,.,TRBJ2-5,CASSTDRHQETQYF,TGTGCCAGCAGTACAGACAGGCACCAAGAGACCCAGTACTTC
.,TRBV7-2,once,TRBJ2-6,CASSAFWGQGANVLTF,TGTGCCAGCAGCGCCTTCTGGGGGCAGGGGGCCAACGTCCTGACTTTC
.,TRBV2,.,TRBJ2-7,CASRDTSYEQYF,TGTGCCAGCCGGGATACGTCCTACGAGCAGTACTTC
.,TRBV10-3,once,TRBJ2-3,CAISEILGSDTQYF,TGTGCCATCAGTGAGATCCTCGGGTCCGATACGCAGTATTTT
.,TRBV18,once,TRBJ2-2,CASSPRQGNTGELFF,TGTGCCAGCTCACCCCGACAAGGGAACACCGGGGAGCTGTTTTTT
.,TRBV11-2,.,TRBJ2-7,CASSLDRWGPYEQYF,TGTGCCAGCAGCTTAGATCGCTGGGGCCCCTACGAGCAGTACTTC
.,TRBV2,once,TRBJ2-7,CASSEGAGWREQYF,TGTGCCAGCAGTGAAGGGGCGGGATGGCGAGAGCAGTACTTC
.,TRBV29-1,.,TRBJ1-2,CSVEEGTYGYTF,TGCAGCGTTGAGGAGGGGACCTATGGCTACACCTTC
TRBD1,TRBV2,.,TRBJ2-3,CASSDGGQGFPDTQYF,TGTGCCAGCAGTGATGGTGGACAGGGTTTCCCAGATACGCAGTATTTT